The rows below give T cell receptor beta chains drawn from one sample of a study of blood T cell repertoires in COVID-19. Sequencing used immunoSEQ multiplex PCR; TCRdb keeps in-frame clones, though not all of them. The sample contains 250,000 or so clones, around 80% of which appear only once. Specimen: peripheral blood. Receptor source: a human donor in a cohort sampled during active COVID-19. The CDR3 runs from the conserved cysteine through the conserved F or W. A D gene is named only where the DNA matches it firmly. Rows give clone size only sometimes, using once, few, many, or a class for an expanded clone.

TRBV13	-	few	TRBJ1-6	TGTGCCAGCAGCTTACGGGGAAATTCACCCCTCCACTTT	CASSLRGNSPLHF
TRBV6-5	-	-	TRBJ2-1	TGTGCCAGCAGTTACCAAGGAGGGGAGACCTACAATGAGCAGTTCTTC	CASSYQGGETYNEQFF
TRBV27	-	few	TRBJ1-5	TGTGCCAGCAGTTCGCAGGGGAGTTATCAGCCCCAGCATTTT	CASSSQGSYQPQHF
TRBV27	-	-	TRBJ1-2	TGTGCCAGCACTCCCAGCGGGGGGCTACTTGGTGGCTACACCTTC	CASTPSGGLLGGYTF
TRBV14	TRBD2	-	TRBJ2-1	TGTGCCAGCAGCCAATTAGTTGGACTAGCGAGGAATGAGCAGTTCTTC	CASSQLVGLARNEQFF
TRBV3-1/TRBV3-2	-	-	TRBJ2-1	TGTGCCAGCAGCCTCGACAATGAGCAGTTCTTC	CASSLDNEQFF
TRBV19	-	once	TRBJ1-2	TGTGCCAGTAAGGCGGGGGATGGCTACACCTTC	CASKAGDGYTF
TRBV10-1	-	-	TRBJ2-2	TGCGCCAGCAGTGAGGAGGGTTTACGCACCGGGGAGCTGTTTTTT	CASSEEGLRTGELFF
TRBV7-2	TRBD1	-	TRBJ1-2	TGTGCCAGCAGCCGGGGACAGGGGAACTATGGCTACACCTTC	CASSRGQGNYGYTF
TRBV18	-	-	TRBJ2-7	TGTGCCAGCTCACCATCACGTGGAATTTACAGTGGCTCCTACGAGCAGTACTTC	CASSPSRGIYSGSYEQYF
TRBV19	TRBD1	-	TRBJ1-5	TGTGCCAGCAGGCCTGAGACCTTAGGACAGGACACTAGCAATCAGCCCCAGCATTTT	CASRPETLGQDTSNQPQHF
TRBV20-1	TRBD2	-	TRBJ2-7	TGCAGTGCTAGTGGGACTAGCGAATCCTACGAGCAGTACTTC	CSASGTSESYEQYF
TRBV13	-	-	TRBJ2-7	TGTGCCAGCAGCTTAAACCTATACGAGCAGTACTTC	CASSLNLYEQYF
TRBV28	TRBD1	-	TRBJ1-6	TGTGCCAGCAGTTTATGGGTGACAGGGAGAGTGGATTCACCCCTCCACTTT	CASSLWVTGRVDSPLHF
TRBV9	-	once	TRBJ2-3	TGTGCCAGCAGCGTAGCTGGGGGCTCTAGCACAGATACGCAGTATTTT	CASSVAGGSSTDTQYF
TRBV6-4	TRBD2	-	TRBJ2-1	TGTGCCAGCAGTGTCATGAGCGGGGGGGCGGCTGAGCAGTTCTTC	CASSVMSGGAAEQFF
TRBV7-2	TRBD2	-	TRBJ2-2	TGTGCCAGCAGCTTAGCCCTAGCGGGAACCGGGGAGCTGTTTTTT	CASSLALAGTGELFF
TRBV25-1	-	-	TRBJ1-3	TGTGCCAGCCTAGTAAACTCTGGAAACACCATATATTTT	CASLVNSGNTIYF
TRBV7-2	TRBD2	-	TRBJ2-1	TGTGCCAGCCGCCTAGCGGGAGGACGCAATGAGCAGTTCTTC	CASRLAGGRNEQFF
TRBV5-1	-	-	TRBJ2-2	TGCGCCAGCAGCCCGGAAGGGCCAGGGCCTACCGGGGAGCTGTTTTTT	CASSPEGPGPTGELFF
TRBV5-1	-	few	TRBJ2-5	TGCGCCAGCAGCTTGGCAGGTGGAGAGACCCAGTACTTC	CASSLAGGETQYF
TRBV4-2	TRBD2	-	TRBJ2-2	TGTGCCAGCAGCGGGGCGGGAGGGACGAACACCGGGGAGCTGTTTTTT	CASSGAGGTNTGELFF
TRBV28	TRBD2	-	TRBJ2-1	TGTGCCAACAGTTTAGACGCGGGAGGAACCTACAATGAGCAGTTCTTC	CANSLDAGGTYNEQFF
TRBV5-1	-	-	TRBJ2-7	TGCGCCAGCAGCTTGGTCAACAGCCTCGAGCAGTACTTC	CASSLVNSLEQYF
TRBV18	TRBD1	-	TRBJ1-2	TGTGCCAGCTCACCACCGGGATTGGACAGGTCCTACACCTTC	CASSPPGLDRSYTF
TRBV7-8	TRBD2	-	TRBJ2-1	TGTGCCAGCAGCCCCGGGACTAGCGCATTCAATGAGCAGTTCTTC	CASSPGTSAFNEQFF
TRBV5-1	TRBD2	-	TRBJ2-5	TGCGCCAGCAGCCCGACTAGCGGGCAAGAGACCCAGTACTTC	CASSPTSGQETQYF
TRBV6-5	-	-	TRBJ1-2	TGTGCCAGCAGAAACGGAGGCTATGGCTACACCTTC	CASRNGGYGYTF
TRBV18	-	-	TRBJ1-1	TGTGCCAGCTCACCAAGAGCAGGGCGAAACACTGAAGCTTTCTTT	CASSPRAGRNTEAFF
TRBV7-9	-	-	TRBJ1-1	TGTGCCAGCAGCGACCAGGGATATACTGAAGCTTTCTTT	CASSDQGYTEAFF